The 10 T cell receptor beta chains below come from one sample, sequenced in a study of T cells in Graves' hyperthyroidism and ophthalmopathy. TCR beta CDR3 region amplification was performed from RNA transcripts. An initial round of RT-PCR targeting the TCR CDR3 relied on the HTBI primer set. MiXCR, applied by TCRdb to the multiplex PCR reads, yields one record per CDR3 protein. The sample includes over 150,000 distinct CDR3 sequences, approximately 17% of them seen just once. Sequencing input: blood. The receptors originated from a woman aged 50 to 60 with Graves' hyperthyroidism.

This clonotype was counted at least ten times. The chain recombines TRBV7-8 with TRBJ1-1; 9 positions match TRBD1. Germline V gene sequence: CDR1 SGHVS, CDR2 FQNEAQ. The CDR3 extends over 18 amino acids. V shed 1 base, J shed 2 bases, and the junction held 11 bases outside the gene matches. Here the CDR3 DNA reads TGTGCCAGCAGCTTAGATGCAGGGACAGGGAGCCTAAACACTGAAGCTTTCTTT. Encoded protein: CASSLDAGTGSLNTEAFF.

This clonotype was recorded many times. The V and J genes are TRBV2 and TRBJ2-1; 9 bases are shared with TRBD2. The V gene end was trimmed by 6 bases and the J gene end by 3 bases; junction bases not matched to a gene: 9. Germline lookup yields CDR1 SNHLY and CDR2 FYNNEI. The CDR3 is made up of 16 amino acids. The CDR3, as DNA: TGTGCCAGCAGGCCCCGGGCTAGCGGGGTCTACAATGAGCAGTTCTTC. Amino acid sequence: CASRPRASGVYNEQFF.

V gene TRBV7-8 combines with J gene TRBJ1-6; 10 bases match TRBD1. CDR1 and CDR2 (germline): SGHVS, FQNEAQ. Trimming cost V 4 bases and J 0 bases; bases outside gene matches: 12. The CDR3 sequence is 20 residues long. The CDR3 region has the DNA TGTGCCAGCAGCTCCCGGGACAGGGGCATCCCGAGCTCCTATAATTCACCCCTCCACTTT. Amino acid sequence: CASSSRDRGIPSSYNSPLHF.

This clonotype was seen at least ten times. CDR3 sequence: CASSPLKVRADTEAFF. CDR3 bases: TGTGCCAGCTCACCATTAAAAGTGCGCGCGGACACTGAAGCTTTCTTT. This rearrangement joins TRBV18 to TRBJ1-1, with D unclear. Trimming took 2 bases from V and 3 from J, leaving 16 bases between them. The CDR3 runs 16 residues. Per germline, CDR1 KGHSH and CDR2 LQKENI. Looking up the rest from reference TRBV18 and TRBJ1-1 gives the full variable domain: NAGVMQNPRHLVRRRGQEARLRCSPMKGHSHVYWYRQLPEEGLKFMVYLQKENIIDESGMPKERFSAEFPKEGPSILRIQQVVRGDSAAYFCASSPLKVRADTEAFFGQGTRLTVV.

Turning to this clonotype: A much larger clone lies a single base off, so this may be a read error. CDR3: CSGIQGASTEAFF. The DNA for the CDR3 is TGCAGTGGCATACAGGGGGCGAGCACTGAAGCTTTCTTT. The chain is built from TRBV20-1 and TRBJ1-1, with TRBD1 matching 9 bases. From germline, CDR1 is DFQATT and CDR2 SNEGSKA (reference sequence). The CDR3 loop spans 13 amino acids. The ends lost 7 bases at V and 4 bases at J; junction bases unmatched: 7.

This clonotype occurred many times. The V call is TRBV9, the J call TRBJ2-1; perhaps TRBD2 as D (7 bases). Germline V gene lookup returns CDR1 SGDLS and CDR2 YYNGEE. V was shortened by 3 bases and J by 10 bases, with 14 bases between the two germline ends. The CDR3 loop spans 13 amino acids. CDR3 in DNA: TGTGCCAGCAGCGGAGGCGGGGGCGGCGAGCAGTTCTTC. Residues: CASSGGGGGEQFF.

There are many counts of this clonotype. V gene TRBV19 combines with J gene TRBJ2-2; D gene uncertain. The CDR3 extends over 13 amino acids. The V end was cut by 4 bases, the J end by 0 bases, with 3 bases between. CDR1 LNHDA and CDR2 SQIVND come from the germline V gene (reference sequence). CDR3 bases: TGTGCCAGTAGTAACCCGAACACCGGGGAGCTGTTTTTT. Protein sequence: CASSNPNTGELFF.

This chain connects TRBV24-1 to TRBJ1-6, with D tentatively TRBD1 (5 bases). The CDR3 contains 19 residues. From germline, CDR1 is KGHDR and CDR2 SFDVKD. Trimming cost V 2 bases and J 0 bases, with 16 bases left between them. CDR3 DNA sequence: TGTGCCACCAGTGATTGGAATAAGGGGCCCGTCTCCTATAATTCACCCCTCCACTTT. As protein: CATSDWNKGPVSYNSPLHF.

Many counts were recorded for this clonotype. The chain carries TRBV27 and TRBJ1-1; D call uncertain. The CDR3 spans 17 residues. V lost 0 bases, J lost 1 base, and 15 bases lay in between. Germline V gives CDR1 MNHEY, CDR2 SMNVEV (reference sequence). As DNA, the CDR3 is TGTGCCAGCAGTTTATCGACCCCCATTCTCACGAACACTGAAGCTTTCTTT. It codes for CASSLSTPILTNTEAFF.

This clonotype has only a few counts. The CDR3 nucleotides are TGTGCCACCAGCAGAGGGGACGCCTCTGGAAACACCATATATTTT. Amino acids: CATSRGDASGNTIYF. The rearrangement links TRBV15 to TRBJ1-3; tentatively, D is TRBD1 (5 bases). Germline V gene lookup returns CDR1 LNHNV and CDR2 YYDKDF (reference sequence). There are 15 residues in the CDR3. Trimming took off 1 base at V and 0 bases at J, with 7 bases between the two ends.